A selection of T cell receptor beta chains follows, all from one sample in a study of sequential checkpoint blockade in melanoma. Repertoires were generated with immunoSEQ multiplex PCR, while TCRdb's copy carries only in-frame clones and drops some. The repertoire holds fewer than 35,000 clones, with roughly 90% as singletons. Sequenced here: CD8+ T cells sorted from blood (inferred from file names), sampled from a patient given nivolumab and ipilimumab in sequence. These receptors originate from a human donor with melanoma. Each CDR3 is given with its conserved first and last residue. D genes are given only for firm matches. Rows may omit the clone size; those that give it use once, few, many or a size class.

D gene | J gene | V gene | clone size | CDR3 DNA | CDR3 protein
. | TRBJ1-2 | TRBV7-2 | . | TGTGCCAGCAGCTTAGGAGTCGGTATTCCTGGTGGCTACACCTTC | CASSLGVGIPGGYTF
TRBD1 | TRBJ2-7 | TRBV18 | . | TGTGCCAGCTCACCAGGGACAGTCTCCTACGAGCAGTACTTC | CASSPGTVSYEQYF
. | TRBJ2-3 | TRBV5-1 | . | TGCGCCAGCAGCTCCGACAGGAACACAGATACGCAGTATTTT | CASSSDRNTDTQYF
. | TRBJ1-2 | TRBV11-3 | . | TGTGCCAGCAGCTTAGGGTCCGGGACATCGCAACCTAACTATGGCTACACCTTC | CASSLGSGTSQPNYGYTF
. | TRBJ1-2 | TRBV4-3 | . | TGCGCCAGCAGCCAAGATTCCGAAACAGGCGTCTATGGCTACACCTTC | CASSQDSETGVYGYTF
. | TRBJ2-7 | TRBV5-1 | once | TGCGCCAGCAGCTTTACGGACGGGAGCTCCTACGAGCAGTACTTC | CASSFTDGSSYEQYF
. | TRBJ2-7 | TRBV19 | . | TGTGCCAGTAGTATAGATCCCGGACAAGCCGAGTACTTC | CASSIDPGQAEYF
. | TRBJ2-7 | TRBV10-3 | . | TGTGCCACCAGTGAGTTAGGCGGCGGAGCGGAAGAGCAGTACTTC | CATSELGGGAEEQYF
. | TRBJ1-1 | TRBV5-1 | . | TGCGCCAGCAGCTCCGGACAGCGTGAAGCTTTCTTT | CASSSGQREAFF
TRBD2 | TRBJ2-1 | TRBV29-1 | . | TGCAGCGTTTATACAGCGGGAGTGACCTCCTACAATGAGCAGTTCTTC | CSVYTAGVTSYNEQFF
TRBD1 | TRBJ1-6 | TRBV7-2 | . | TGTGCCAGCACCCTGGACAGGGGGCAGTCACCCCTCCACTTT | CASTLDRGQSPLHF
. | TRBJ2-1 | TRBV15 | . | TGTGCCACCAGCAGTCCCGTAGAAGATGAGCAGTTCTTC | CATSSPVEDEQFF
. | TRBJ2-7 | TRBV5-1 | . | TGCGCCAGCAGCTTGCGACTAGAAGGGACCTACGAGCAGTACTTC | CASSLRLEGTYEQYF
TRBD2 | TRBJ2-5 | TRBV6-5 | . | TGTGCCAGCAGCTTAACTAGCGGCAAAGAGACCCAGTACTTC | CASSLTSGKETQYF
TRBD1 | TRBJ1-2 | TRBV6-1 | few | TGTGCCATCAGTGAGCCTGGACAGGCCCAAACCGGCTATGGCTACACCTTC | CAISEPGQAQTGYGYTF
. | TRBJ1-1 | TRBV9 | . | TGTGCCAGCAGCGTAGGTGGGAGCACCGGGAACACTGAAGCTTTCTTT | CASSVGGSTGNTEAFF
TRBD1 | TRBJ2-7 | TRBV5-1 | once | TGCGCCAGCAGCTTGGAGGGACAGCCGTCTTCCTACGAGCAGTACTTC | CASSLEGQPSSYEQYF
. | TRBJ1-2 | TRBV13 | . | TGTGCCAGCAGCTTATTCCAGGGGTTCTATGGCTACACCTTC | CASSLFQGFYGYTF
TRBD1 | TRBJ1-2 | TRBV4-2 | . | TGTGCCAGCTGGAACGGGACAGGGGTGGCTGGCTACACCTTC | CASWNGTGVAGYTF
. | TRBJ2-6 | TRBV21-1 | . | . | CASSKSKELGGFGPGANVLTF
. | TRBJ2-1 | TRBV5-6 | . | TGTGCCAGCAGCTTGCAAGCGGGAGGGGGACAGGGAAATGAGCAGTTCTTC | CASSLQAGGGQGNEQFF
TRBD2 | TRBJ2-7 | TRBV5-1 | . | TGCGCCAGCAGCTTTACTAGCGGGAGAACCTACGAGCAGTACTTC | CASSFTSGRTYEQYF
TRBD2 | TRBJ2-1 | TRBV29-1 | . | TGCAGCGTTGAAGATCCCCTAGCGGGAGTTCAACCGAATGAGCAGTTCTTC | CSVEDPLAGVQPNEQFF
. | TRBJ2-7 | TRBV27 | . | TGTGCCAGCAGTTTACAGGGATCCTACGAGCAGTACTTC | CASSLQGSYEQYF
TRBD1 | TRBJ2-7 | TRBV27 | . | TGTGCCAGCAGCGACCCGGGACAGGGGACTGTCGAGCAGTACTTC | CASSDPGQGTVEQYF
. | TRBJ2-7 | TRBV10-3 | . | TGTGCCATCAGTGAGTCGAGGCAGGGTGGCTACGAGCAGTACTTC | CAISESRQGGYEQYF
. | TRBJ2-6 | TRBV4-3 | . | TGCGCCAGCAGCCAAGATGGCGGCATAGGAGGGGCCAACGTCCTGACTTTC | CASSQDGGIGGANVLTF
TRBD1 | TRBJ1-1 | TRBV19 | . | TGTGCCAGTAGTGAACAGGGGGCACCTGAAGCTTTCTTT | CASSEQGAPEAFF
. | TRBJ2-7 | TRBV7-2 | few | TGTGCCAGCAGTCCTGGCCCGGGCTACGAGCAGTACTTC | CASSPGPGYEQYF
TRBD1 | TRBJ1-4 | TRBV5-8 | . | TGTGCCAGCAGCGTCCGGGACAGTTTTGAAAAACTGTTTTTT | CASSVRDSFEKLFF
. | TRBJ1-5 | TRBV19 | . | TGTGCCAGTAGTATCCGGGATAGCAATCAGCCCCAGCATTTT | CASSIRDSNQPQHF
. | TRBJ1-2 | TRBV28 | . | TGTGCCAGCAGTTTAGCAGGGGCCTACTATGGCTACACCTTC | CASSLAGAYYGYTF
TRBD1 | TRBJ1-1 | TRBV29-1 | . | TGCAGCGTAGATACAGGGGGCGTATCCACTGAAGCTTTCTTT | CSVDTGGVSTEAFF
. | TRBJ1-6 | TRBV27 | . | TGTGCCAGCAGTTTATCTCCGGGATCCTATAATTCACCCCTCCACTTT | CASSLSPGSYNSPLHF
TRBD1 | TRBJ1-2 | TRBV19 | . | TGTGCCAGTAGTGCCTACAGGGGGAGTCGGCATGGCTACACCTTC | CASSAYRGSRHGYTF
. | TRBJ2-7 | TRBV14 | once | TGTGCCAGCAGCCTTTCTCATTACGAGCAGTACTTC | CASSLSHYEQYF
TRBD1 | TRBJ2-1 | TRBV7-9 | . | TGTGCCAGCAGCTTGGGACAGGGGATTGAGCAGTTCTTC | CASSLGQGIEQFF
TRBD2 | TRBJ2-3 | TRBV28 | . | TGTGCCAGCAGCAGACCGGGACTAGCGTTCGGGGATACGCAGTATTTT | CASSRPGLAFGDTQYF
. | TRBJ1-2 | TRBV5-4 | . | TGTGCCAGCACCCTGGGGGGGCCGGGTGGCTACACCTTC | CASTLGGPGGYTF
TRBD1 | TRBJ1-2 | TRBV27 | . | TGTGCCAGCAGTTTATTCGGACAGGGGGCCGCTAACTATGGCTACACCTTC | CASSLFGQGAANYGYTF
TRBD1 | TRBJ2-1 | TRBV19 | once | TGTGCCAGTAGTGAGGGACAGGGCTTCTCCTACAATGAGCAGTTCTTC | CASSEGQGFSYNEQFF
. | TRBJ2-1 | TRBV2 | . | TGTGCCAGCAGTGAGGCCGGCCTAGCGAGAACCTACAATGAGCAGTTCTTC | CASSEAGLARTYNEQFF
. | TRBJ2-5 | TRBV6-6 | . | TGTGCCAGTAGACCTCTCCGAGGGACTGAAGAGACCCAGTACTTC | CASRPLRGTEETQYF
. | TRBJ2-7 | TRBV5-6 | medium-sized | TGTGCCAGCAGTACCGCGAGTGCCGAGCAGTACTTC | CASSTASAEQYF
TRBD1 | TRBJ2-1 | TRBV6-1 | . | TGTGCCAGCGGAGAGGACAGGGCCTACAATGAGCAGTTCTTC | CASGEDRAYNEQFF
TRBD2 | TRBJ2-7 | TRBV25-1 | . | TGTGCCAGCAGCCGTCGTGGTAGCGGGAGTCTGTACTTC | CASSRRGSGSLYF
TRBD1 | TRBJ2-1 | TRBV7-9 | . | TGTGCCAGCAGCCCGACTCAGGACAGGGGGAAGTTCTTC | CASSPTQDRGKFF
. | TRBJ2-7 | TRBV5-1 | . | TGCGCCAGCAGCCCACATGGGAGAGCCGACCTCTACGAGCAGTACTTC | CASSPHGRADLYEQYF
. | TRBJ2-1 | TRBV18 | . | TGTGCCAGCTCACCACCTGGACAGACCTACAATGAGCAGTTCTTC | CASSPPGQTYNEQFF
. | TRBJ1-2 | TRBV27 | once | TGTGCCAGCAGTTTATTCAGCGGGGGAGGGAACTATGGCTACACCTTC | CASSLFSGGGNYGYTF
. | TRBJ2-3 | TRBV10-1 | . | TGCGCCAGCAGTGACCGGGGGGCGCGGATGACAGATACGCAGTATTTT | CASSDRGARMTDTQYF
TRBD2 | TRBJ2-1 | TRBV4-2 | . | TGTGCCAGCAGCCGCGGACTAGCAGAGTACAATGAGCAGTTCTTC | CASSRGLAEYNEQFF
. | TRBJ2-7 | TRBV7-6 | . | TGTGCCAGCAGCTTAAAAGCTTCATCCTACGAGCAGTACTTC | CASSLKASSYEQYF
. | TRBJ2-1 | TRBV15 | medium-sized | TGTGCCACCAGCAGAAATAGCGAGTCCTACAATGAGCAGTTCTTC | CATSRNSESYNEQFF
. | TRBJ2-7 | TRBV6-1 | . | TGTGCCAGCATCGGCGTCGGCAGGTCCTACGAGCAGTACTTC | CASIGVGRSYEQYF
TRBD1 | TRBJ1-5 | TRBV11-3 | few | TGTGCCAGCAGCCCAGGGGGCAAGCCCCAGCATTTT | CASSPGGKPQHF
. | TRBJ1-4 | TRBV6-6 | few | TGTGCCAGCAGTCCCGGGGGGGTTGAAAAACTGTTTTTT | CASSPGGVEKLFF
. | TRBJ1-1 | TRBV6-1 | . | TGTGCCAGCAGTGCAGGGGAAGCTTTCTTT | CASSAGEAFF
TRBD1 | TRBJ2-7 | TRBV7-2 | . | TGTGCCAGCAGCTTAAGGGACAGCCGGACCTACGAGCAGTACTTC | CASSLRDSRTYEQYF
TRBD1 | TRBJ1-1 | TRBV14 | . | TGTGCCAGCAGCCCGACCCGGGACAGGGGGCCGGTGACTGAAGCTTTCTTT | CASSPTRDRGPVTEAFF